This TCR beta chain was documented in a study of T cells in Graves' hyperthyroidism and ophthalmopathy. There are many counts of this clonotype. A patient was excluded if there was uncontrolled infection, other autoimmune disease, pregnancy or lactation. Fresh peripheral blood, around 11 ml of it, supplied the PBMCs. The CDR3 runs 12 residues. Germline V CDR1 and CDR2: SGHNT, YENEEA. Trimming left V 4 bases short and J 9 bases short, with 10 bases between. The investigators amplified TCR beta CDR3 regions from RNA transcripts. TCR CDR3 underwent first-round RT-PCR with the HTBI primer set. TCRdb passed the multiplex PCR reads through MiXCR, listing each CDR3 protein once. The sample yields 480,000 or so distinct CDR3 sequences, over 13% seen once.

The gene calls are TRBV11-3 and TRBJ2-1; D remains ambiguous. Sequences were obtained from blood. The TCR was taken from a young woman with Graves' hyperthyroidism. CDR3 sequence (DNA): TGTGCCAGCAGCTGGGGAAACCTTGAGCAGTTCTTC. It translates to CASSWGNLEQFF. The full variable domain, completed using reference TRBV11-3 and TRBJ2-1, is EAGVVQSPRYKIIEKKQPVAFWCNPISGHNTLYWYLQNLGQGPELLIRYENEEAVDDSQLPKDRFSAERLKGVDSTLKIQPAELGDSAVYLCASSWGNLEQFFGPGTRLTVL.